This passage covers 2 T cell receptor beta chains from one sample sequenced in a study of T cell repertoires in cytomegalovirus infection. In TCRdb, the reads were re-called with MiXCR into one record per CDR3 protein. The sample records roughly 860,000 distinct CDR3 sequences, about 31% being singletons. These receptors' antigens are unknown. The source was cultured CD8+ T cells from PBMCs, collected from culture after CMV antigen stimulation. The receptors were sampled from a human donor in good health (CMV status not recorded). Some clones in this sample may be carry-over from other donors' samples.

This clonotype was seen many times. V gene TRBV12-3 or TRBV12-4 combines with J gene TRBJ1-3; D is uncertain. V was shortened by 2 bases and J by 3 bases, with 11 bases between the two germline ends. The CDR3 totals 15 residues. The CDR3 bases are TGTGCCAGCAGTTTAACTCGAGGCAGTGGAAACACCATATATTTT. This gives the protein CASSLTRGSGNTIYF.

The J gene is TRBJ2-7, the V gene TRBV7-6; TRBD2 agrees at 15 bases. The CDR3 loop spans 18 amino acids. V was pared by 1 base and J by 2 bases, with 6 bases of the junction left unmatched. The V gene's germline CDR1 is SGHVS and CDR2 FNYEAQ. The CDR3, as DNA: TGTGCCAGCAGCTTAGAGGGGACTAGCGGGGGGACCACCTACGAGCAGTACTTC. As protein: CASSLEGTSGGTTYEQYF.